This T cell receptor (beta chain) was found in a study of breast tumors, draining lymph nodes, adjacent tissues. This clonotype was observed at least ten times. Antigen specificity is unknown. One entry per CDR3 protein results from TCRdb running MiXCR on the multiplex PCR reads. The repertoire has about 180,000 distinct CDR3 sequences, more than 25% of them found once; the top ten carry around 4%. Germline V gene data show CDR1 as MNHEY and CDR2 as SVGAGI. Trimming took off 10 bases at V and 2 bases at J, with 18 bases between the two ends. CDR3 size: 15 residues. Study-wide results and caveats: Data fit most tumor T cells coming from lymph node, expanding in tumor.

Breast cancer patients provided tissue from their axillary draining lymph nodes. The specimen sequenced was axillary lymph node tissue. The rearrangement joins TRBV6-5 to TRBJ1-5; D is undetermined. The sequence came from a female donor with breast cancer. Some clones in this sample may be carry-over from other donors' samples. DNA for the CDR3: TGTGCCACGGGTCCCGGATCCTCGGGCAATCAGCCCCAGCATTTT. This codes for CATGPGSSGNQPQHF.